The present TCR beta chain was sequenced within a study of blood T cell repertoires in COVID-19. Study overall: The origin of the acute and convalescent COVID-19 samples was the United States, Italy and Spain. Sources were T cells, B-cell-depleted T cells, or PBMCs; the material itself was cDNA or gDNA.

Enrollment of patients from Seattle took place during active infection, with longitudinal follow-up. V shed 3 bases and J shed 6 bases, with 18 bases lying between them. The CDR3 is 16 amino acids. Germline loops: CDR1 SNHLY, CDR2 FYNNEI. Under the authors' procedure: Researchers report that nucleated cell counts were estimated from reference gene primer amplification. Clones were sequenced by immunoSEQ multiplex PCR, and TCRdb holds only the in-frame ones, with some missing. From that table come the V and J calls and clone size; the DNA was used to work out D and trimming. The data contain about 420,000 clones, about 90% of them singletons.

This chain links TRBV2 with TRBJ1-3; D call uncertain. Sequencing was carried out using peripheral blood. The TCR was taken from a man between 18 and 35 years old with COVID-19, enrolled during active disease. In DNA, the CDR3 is TGTGCCAGCAGTGAGGAGGCAGGCTTGAAAACAAACACCATATATTTT. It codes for CASSEEAGLKTNTIYF. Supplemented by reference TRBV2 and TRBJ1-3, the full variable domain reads EPEVTQTPSHQVTQMGQEVILRCVPISNHLYFYWYRQILGQKVEFLVSFYNNEISEKSEIFDDQFSVERPDGSNFTLKIRSTKLEDSAMYFCASSEEAGLKTNTIYFGEGSWLTVV.